Below, one T cell receptor beta chain is given with its context. No antigen is known for it. TCRdb recomputed calls from the reads with MiXCR, one row per CDR3 protein. The sample has tens of thousands of distinct CDR3 sequences, around 21% seen once. The data are from a study of type 1 regulatory T cells. Study information: T-allo10 is a Tr1-enriched, alloantigen-specific CD4 T cell product made in vitro.

V was clipped by 1 base and J by 4 bases; unmatched bases: 1. Germline assignment: CDR1 SGHTA and CDR2 FQGNSA. The CDR3 sequence is 15 residues long. The study's findings and limits: Tr1 cells had a more restricted TCR repertoire than non-Tr1 cells.

The sample comprised cultured type 1 regulatory T (Tr1) cells, either the whole culture or a sorted fraction (not recorded which). This clonotype originated in a human donor in good health. The rearrangement uses TRBV7-2 and TRBJ2-5; 12 bases match TRBD2. CDR3 sequence reads: CASSLEGLAGETQYF. The CDR3 bases are TGTGCCAGCAGCTTAGAGGGACTAGCGGGAGAGACCCAGTACTTC.